The subject of this entry is one TCR beta chain. Its target is unknown. V shed 0 bases and J shed 5 bases, with 14 bases lying between them. The CDR3 has 15 residues. Germline V gene data show CDR1 as SGDLS and CDR2 as YYNGEE. The data were obtained in a study of Ad26.COV2.S vaccination and SARS-CoV-2 variants. Using immunoSEQ multiplex PCR, the repertoire was profiled, and TCRdb retains in-frame clones only, with some absent. This table holds roughly 40,000 clones, around 83% found once. Study conclusions and caveats: There was reportedly substantial breadth in spike-specific CD8+ and CD4+ T cell responses after vaccination. Overall T cell responses may have been underestimated by the analyses of TCR breadth and depth.

This specimen was peripheral blood, taken after recovery from COVID-19. This sequence originates from a human donor who had recovered from COVID-19. The chain has TRBV9 and TRBJ1-1; TRBD1 might be the D (5 bases). DNA for the CDR3: TGTGCCAGCAGCGTAGAATTAGGGGAGGAGACTGAAGCTTTCTTT. Protein sequence: CASSVELGEETEAFF.